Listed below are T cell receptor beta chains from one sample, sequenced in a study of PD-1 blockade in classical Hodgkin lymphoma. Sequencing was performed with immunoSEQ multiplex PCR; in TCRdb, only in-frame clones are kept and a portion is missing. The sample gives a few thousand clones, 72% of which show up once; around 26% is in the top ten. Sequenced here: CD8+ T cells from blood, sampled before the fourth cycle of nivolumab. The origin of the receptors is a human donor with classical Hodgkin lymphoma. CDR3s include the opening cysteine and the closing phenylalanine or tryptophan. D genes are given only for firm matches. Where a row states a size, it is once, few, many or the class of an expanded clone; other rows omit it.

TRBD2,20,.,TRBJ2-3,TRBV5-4,CASRLNPLERGGRSTDTQYF,TGTGCCAGCAGGCTTAACCCCCTAGAGCGGGGGGGCCGGAGCACAGATACGCAGTATTTT
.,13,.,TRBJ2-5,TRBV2,CASSGYRKETQYF,TGTGCCAGCAGTGGGTACAGGAAAGAGACCCAGTACTTC
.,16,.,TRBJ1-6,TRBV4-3,CASSQDHTSYNSPLHF,TGCGCCAGCAGCCAAGATCACACCTCCTATAATTCACCCCTCCACTTT
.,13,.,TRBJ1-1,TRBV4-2,CASSQEGGNEAFF,TGTGCCAGCAGCCAAGAGGGTGGAAATGAAGCTTTCTTT
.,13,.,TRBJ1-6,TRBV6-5,CASSYQANSPLHF,TGTGCCAGCAGTTACCAGGCTAATTCACCCCTCCACTTT
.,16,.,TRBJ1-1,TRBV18,CASSPSAGAGYTEAFF,TGTGCCAGCTCACCATCAGCAGGTGCGGGGTACACTGAAGCTTTCTTT
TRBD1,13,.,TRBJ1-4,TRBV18,CASSQGAREKLFF,TGTGCCAGCTCACAGGGGGCGCGTGAAAAACTGTTTTTT
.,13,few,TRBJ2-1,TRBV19,CASSRSVGPEQFF,TGTGCCAGTAGTAGGTCCGTGGGTCCTGAGCAGTTCTTC
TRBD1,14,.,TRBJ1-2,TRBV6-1,CASSSRDRGWGYTF,TGTGCCAGCAGTTCCCGGGACAGGGGATGGGGCTACACCTTC
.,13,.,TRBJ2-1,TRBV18,CASSPGGRNEQFF,TGTGCCAGCTCACCGGGGGGAAGGAATGAGCAGTTCTTC
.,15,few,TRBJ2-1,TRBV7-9,CASSPPSGWGNEQFF,TGTGCCAGCAGCCCCCCTTCGGGATGGGGCAATGAGCAGTTCTTC
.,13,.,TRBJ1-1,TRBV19,CATQFGGNTEAFF,TGTGCCACCCAGTTTGGGGGGAACACTGAAGCTTTCTTT
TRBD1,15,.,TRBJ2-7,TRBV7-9,CASRPTGLASYEQYF,TGTGCCAGCAGACCGACAGGGTTGGCCTCCTACGAGCAGTACTTC
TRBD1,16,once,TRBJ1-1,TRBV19,CASSTILTGGFTEAFF,TGTGCCAGTAGTACTATCCTGACAGGGGGATTCACTGAAGCTTTCTTT
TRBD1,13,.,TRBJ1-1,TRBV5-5,CASSADRVTEAFF,TGTGCCAGCAGCGCCGACAGGGTCACTGAAGCTTTCTTT
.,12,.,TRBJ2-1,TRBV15,CATSRLYNEQFF,TGTGCCACCAGCAGACTATACAATGAGCAGTTCTTC
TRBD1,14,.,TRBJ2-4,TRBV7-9,CASSLEYRGHIQYF,TGCGCCAGCAGCCTCGAATACAGGGGGCACATTCAGTACTTC
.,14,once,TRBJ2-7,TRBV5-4,CASSSGPPGYEQYF,TGTGCCAGCAGCTCCGGACCACCCGGATACGAGCAGTACTTC
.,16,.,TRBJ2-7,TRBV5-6,CASSLFSTGLSYEQYF,TGTGCCAGCAGCTTATTTTCGACAGGTTTGTCCTACGAGCAGTACTTC
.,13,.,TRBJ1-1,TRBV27,CASSLSRNTEAFF,TGTGCCAGCAGTTTAAGTAGGAACACTGAAGCTTTCTTT
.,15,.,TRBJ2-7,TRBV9,CASSPWDTGMNEQYF,TGTGCCAGCAGCCCTTGGGACACAGGGATGAACGAGCAGTACTTC
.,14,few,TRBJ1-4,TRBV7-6,CASSPRGRGEKLFF,TGTGCCAGCAGTCCCAGGGGACGCGGTGAAAAACTGTTTTTT
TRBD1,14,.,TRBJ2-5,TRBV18,CASSQRDSQETQYF,TGTGCCAGCTCACAACGGGACAGTCAAGAGACCCAGTACTTC
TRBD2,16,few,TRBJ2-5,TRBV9,CASSGSAGGPQETQYF,TGTGCCAGCAGCGGGTCCGCGGGGGGGCCACAAGAGACCCAGTACTTC
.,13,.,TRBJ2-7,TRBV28,CASSLGYGDEQYF,TGTGCCAGCAGTTTAGGGTACGGCGACGAGCAGTACTTC
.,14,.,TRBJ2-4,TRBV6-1,CASSEGREVDIQYF,TGTGCCAGCAGTGAAGGCAGGGAGGTAGACATTCAGTACTTC
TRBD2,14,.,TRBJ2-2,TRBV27,CASASGPNTGELFF,TGTGCCAGTGCTAGCGGGCCTAACACCGGGGAGCTGTTTTTT
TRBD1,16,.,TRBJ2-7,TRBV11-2,CASSLIRDSASYEQYF,TGTGCCAGCAGCTTAATAAGGGACAGTGCCTCCTACGAGCAGTACTTC
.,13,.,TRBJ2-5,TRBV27,CASSLSADKTQYF,TGTGCCAGCAGTTTATCTGCGGACAAGACCCAGTACTTC